This T cell receptor (beta chain) originates from a study of radiation and T cells in renal cell carcinoma. Whole-study findings and limits: Top tumor clonotypes rose in blood 2 weeks post-radiation, then contracted.

The time point denotes: baseline pretreatment blood. The treatment denotes: 15 Gy SBRT to primary tumor, nephrectomy 4 weeks later. Sequencing used immunoSEQ multiplex PCR; TCRdb keeps in-frame clones, though not all of them. The repertoire consists of around 46,000 clones, with approximately 80% occurring once and the leading ten covering about 31%. Worth noting for this clone: The target antigen is unknown.

Germline lookup yields CDR1 GTSNPN and CDR2 SVGIG (reference sequence). CDR3 length equals 14 residues. The genes are TRBV30 and TRBJ2-5; D may be TRBD2 (6 bases). The assigned J gene may be wrong: the sequence end matches TRBJ2-7 better. The input for sequencing was blood, taken from a patient whose treatment included radiotherapy and nephrectomy. This TCR came from a woman between 65 and 79 years old with renal cell carcinoma. CDR3 loop: CAWSAGTQLYEQYF. The CDR3 DNA follows: TGTGCCTGGAGCGCCGGGACTCAGCTTTACGAGCAGTACTTC.